This TCR beta chain derives from a study of metastatic and nonmetastatic thyroid tumors. Study-wide results and limits: As reported, TCR beta diversity in blood and tumor was significantly higher in malignant thyroid tumors than in benign nodules.

Until they underwent thyroid surgery, no patient had received any treatment. This clone was observed many times. Its antigen is as yet unknown. TCRdb re-analyzed the PCR reads through MiXCR. The sample consists of about 28,000 clones, 3.5% to 4% of them appearing once. The CDR3 extends over 15 amino acids. Trimming took 2 bases from V and 6 from J; bases not matched to a gene: 5. Germline V lookup: CDR1 SGHRS, CDR2 YFSETQ. The TCR was taken from a male donor with papillary thyroid cancer or a benign thyroid nodule (not recorded which). Some clones in this sample may be carry-over from other donors' samples. The source material was blood. The chain employs TRBV5-1 and TRBJ2-2, with 9 bases that match TRBD1. CDR3: CASSLKTGGAGELFF. CDR3 coding DNA: TGCGCCAGCAGCTTAAAGACAGGGGGAGCCGGGGAGCTGTTTTTT. The full variable domain, with the rest looked up from reference TRBV5-1 and TRBJ2-2, is KAGVTQTPRYLIKTRGQQVTLSCSPISGHRSVSWYQQTPGQGLQFLFEYFSETQRNKGNFPGRFSGRQFSNSRSEMNVSTLELGDSALYLCASSLKTGGAGELFFGEGSRLTVL.